This T cell receptor (beta chain) was recovered during a study of blood T cells in healthy people across ages. Together with a sample-barcoded 5' primer, a J-beta primer mix was included in a second PCR lasting 7 to 11 cycles. TCRdb ran MiXCR on the 5' RACE reads and lists one entry per CDR3 protein. Of approximately 1.5 million distinct CDR3 sequences in the sample, roughly two fifths were seen once. Germline V gene lookup returns CDR1 DFQATT and CDR2 SNEGSKA (reference sequence). The germline V and J ends were trimmed by 4 bases and 5 bases, with 15 bases remaining between them. This CDR3 has 14 amino acids. This clonotype was counted between two and nine times.

The chain carries TRBV20-1 and TRBJ2-1; D is possibly TRBD1 or TRBD2 (5 bases each). Input material: blood. The clonotype was recovered from a woman between 18 and 29 years old in good health. In nucleotides, the CDR3 is TGCAGTGCTACAAGGGGAGCCGGGGACAATGAGCAGTTCTTC. The encoded protein is CSATRGAGDNEQFF.